Sequencing of this T cell receptor beta chain was carried out in a study of T-cell memory formation after mild COVID-19. TCRdb used MiXCR to reprocess the 5' RACE reads, holding one entry per CDR3 protein. Seen here are hundreds of thousands of distinct CDR3 sequences, under 20% observed once, and the top ten hold about 22%. The CDR3 has 17 amino acids. Germline assignment: CDR1 MNHNS and CDR2 SASEGT. Trimming cost V 1 base and J 5 bases; bases outside gene matches: 13. This clonotype was observed a handful of times. The chain combines TRBV6-1 with TRBJ2-7; 8 nucleotides line up with TRBD1. What was sequenced was PBMCs or a T cell subset sorted from them (not recorded which). The TCR comes from a man between 18 and 29 years old who had mild COVID-19 (a few samples of this study predate the infection). Cell type and time point are not known. The CDR3 spells CASSEGQGSRLSDEQYV. CDR3 sequence (DNA): TGTGCCAGCAGTGAAGGACAGGGGAGCAGGTTATCCGACGAGCAGTACGTC.